The clone carrying this TCR beta chain is labeled medium-sized. Every TCR cDNA molecule bore its own unique molecular identifier. TCRdb analysed the 5' RACE reads with MiXCR anew, one entry per CDR3 protein. The table shows about 3,000 distinct CDR3 sequences, with about 7.9% occurring only once. The data derive from a study of spatial heterogeneity in lung cancer. Study-level background: Alpha-chain sequences were consistently detected less often than beta-chain sequences.

Germline CDR1 and CDR2: MNHEY and SVGAGI. The CDR3 is 12 amino acids. The J segment lost 11 bases and the V segment lost 6 bases, leaving 7 bases of the junction unmatched. As for time point: sample taken at primary tumor resection. Donation came from 70 or so patients with untreated early-stage non-small cell lung cancer. Whole RNA came from tumor, nontumor lung or frozen PBMC and was sequenced without being sorted. The TCR was taken from a male donor with early-stage non-small cell lung cancer. The chain recombines TRBV6-5 with TRBJ1-1; TRBD1 aligns across 9 bases. The sample consisted of normal lung tissue next to the tumor, taken at surgery. CDR3 sequence reads: CASRPQGAAAFF. CDR3 DNA: TGTGCCAGCAGGCCACAGGGGGCCGCGGCTTTCTTT.